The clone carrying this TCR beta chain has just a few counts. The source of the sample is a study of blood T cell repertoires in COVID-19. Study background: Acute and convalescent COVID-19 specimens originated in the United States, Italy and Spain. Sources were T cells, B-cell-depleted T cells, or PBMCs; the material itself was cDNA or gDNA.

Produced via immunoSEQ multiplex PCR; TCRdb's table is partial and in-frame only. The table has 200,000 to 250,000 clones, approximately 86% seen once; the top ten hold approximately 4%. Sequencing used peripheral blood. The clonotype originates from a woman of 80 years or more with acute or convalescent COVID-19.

The CDR3 reads CASSMGTVSGNTIYF. The CDR3 DNA reads as TGTGCCAGTAGTATGGGCACCGTCTCTGGAAACACCATATATTTT. This chain uses TRBV19 with TRBJ1-3; no reliable D call. CDR1 is LNHDA and CDR2 is SQIVND in the germline V gene (reference sequence). The CDR3 consists of 15 residues. Trimming cost V 3 bases and J 0 bases, with 9 bases left between them. Full variable domain (missing parts from reference TRBV19 and TRBJ1-3): DGGITQSPKYLFRKEGQNVTLSCEQNLNHDAMYWYRQDPGQGLRLIYYSQIVNDFQKGDIAEGYSVSREKKESFPLTVTSAQKNPTAFYLCASSMGTVSGNTIYFGEGSWLTVV.